These 32 T cell receptor beta chains share one sample of origin, sequenced in a study of T cell responses to AZD1222 COVID-19 vaccine. Using immunoSEQ multiplex PCR, the repertoire was profiled, and TCRdb retains in-frame clones only, with some absent. The sample lists about 150,000 clones, 88% seen once, with just under 7% in the top ten. Here the sequenced sample was peripheral blood, taken after recovery from COVID-19. Receptor source: an adult who had recovered from COVID-19.

The chain combines TRBV19 with TRBJ2-7, with a tentative D call TRBD1 (6 bases). The CDR3 runs 15 residues. Germline V gene sequence: CDR1 LNHDA, CDR2 SQIVND (reference sequence). Trimming removed 7 bases from V and 6 bases from J, with 22 bases in between. The CDR3 region has the DNA TGTGCCAGTAAAGCAGCCGGGACATGGATCTCCGAGCAGTACTTC. Amino acid sequence: CASKAAGTWISEQYF.

The V call is TRBV3-1 (or the pseudogene TRBV3-2), the J call TRBJ2-7; 8 bases map to TRBD1. The germline V gene has CDR1 LGHDT and CDR2 YNNKEL (reference sequence). The CDR3 has 16 residues. J lost 2 bases, V lost 1 base, and 7 bases had no gene match. The CDR3 reads CASSQVTGGKPYEQYF. Written as DNA, the CDR3 is TGTGCCAGCAGCCAAGTAACAGGGGGAAAACCCTACGAGCAGTACTTC.

The chain couples TRBV2 to TRBJ2-2, with D unclear. The CDR3 runs 14 residues. Germline loops: CDR1 SNHLY, CDR2 FYNNEI. V was shortened by 4 bases and J by 1 base, with 7 bases between the two germline ends. DNA for the CDR3: TGTGCCAGCAGTGTTACGCGGAACACCGGGGAGCTGTTTTTT. It codes for CASSVTRNTGELFF.

The J gene is TRBJ2-3, the V gene TRBV11-1; unclear D gene. Deletions cut 0 bases from V and 6 bases from J, with 4 bases between. The CDR3 is 12 amino acids. The germline gives CDR1 SGHAT, CDR2 FQDESV (reference sequence). The CDR3 coding sequence is TGTGCCAGCAGCTTAGCCGGGGATACGCAGTATTTT. This encodes CASSLAGDTQYF.

This chain joins TRBV19 and TRBJ1-6; no firm D call. Deletions cut 2 bases from V and 15 bases from J, with 11 bases between. CDR3 length: 12 residues. Germline CDR1 reads LNHDA; CDR2 reads SQIVND (reference sequence). The DNA for the CDR3 is TGTGCCAGTAGTATATCCGCCGGGAACCTCCACTTT. It yields the protein CASSISAGNLHF.

This clone was recorded a few times. This chain links TRBV29-1 with TRBJ1-1, with D unresolved. There are 12 residues in the CDR3. Trimming removed 7 bases at V and 7 bases at J, with 16 bases between. Germline CDR1 is SQVTM and CDR2 is ANQGSEA. CDR3 protein: CSAQPRQFEAFF. CDR3 nucleotides: TGCAGCGCCCAGCCACGGCAGTTTGAAGCTTTCTTT. Complete variable domain (other parts from reference TRBV29-1 and TRBJ1-1): SAVISQKPSRDICQRGTSLTIQCQVDSQVTMMFWYRQQPGQSLTLIATANQGSEATYESGFVIDKFPISRPNLTFSTLTVSNMSPEDSSIYLCSAQPRQFEAFFGQGTRLTVV.

To note about this clone: The germline gene is not matched at one end of the junction; a read error may be the cause. Other DNA variants within this sample encode the same CDR3. The CDR3 protein is CASSQDKGHF. The CDR3 DNA sequence: TGTGCCAGTAGCCAGGACAAGGGGCATTTT. This chain joins TRBV14 and TRBJ1-5; TRBD1 might be the D (5 bases). The CDR3 sequence is 10 residues long. Germline V gene data show CDR1 as SGHDN and CDR2 as FVKESK.

This clone was observed a handful of times. The chain carries TRBV5-4 and TRBJ1-4; 10 nucleotides line up with TRBD1. After removal of 3 bases from V and 6 bases from J, the junction contained 2 bases not matched to a gene. Germline values: CDR1 SGHNT, CDR2 YYREEE (reference sequence). This CDR3 has 14 amino acids. The CDR3 DNA reads TGTGCCAGCAGCTCCGGGACAGGGGATGAAAAACTGTTTTTT. This encodes CASSSGTGDEKLFF.

The chain couples TRBV5-1 to TRBJ1-1; D gene uncertain. From germline, CDR1 is SGHRS and CDR2 YFSETQ. This CDR3 contains 12 residues. The V and J ends lost 5 bases and 4 bases respectively, with 9 bases between them. The DNA for the CDR3 is TGCGCCAGCAGTGGGGAACCCACTGAAGCTTTCTTT. The encoded protein is CASSGEPTEAFF.

The chain is built from TRBV6-5 and TRBJ1-5; D might be TRBD1 (6 bases). Trimming stripped 4 bases from V and 2 bases from J, with 12 bases between. CDR1 and CDR2 (germline): MNHEY, SVGAGI. The CDR3 is 15 residues long. The CDR3 DNA reads TGTGCCAGCAGTTCACAGGGAAGTGGCAATCAGCCCCAGCATTTT. This sequence encodes CASSSQGSGNQPQHF.

The rearrangement links TRBV6-5 to TRBJ2-7; a possible D gene is TRBD1 (7 bases). Trimming pared 2 bases from V and 6 bases from J, leaving 11 bases between. In germline, CDR1 is MNHEY, CDR2 SVGAGI. This CDR3 has 13 residues. CDR3: CASSYGQGGEQYF. The CDR3 DNA reads TGTGCCAGCAGTTACGGGCAGGGGGGCGAGCAGTACTTC.

V usage is TRBV27 and J usage is TRBJ1-5; 11 nucleotides agree with TRBD1. Germline lookup yields CDR1 MNHEY and CDR2 SMNVEV (reference sequence). J lost 4 bases, V lost 6 bases, and 5 bases had no gene match. This CDR3 comprises 15 residues. CDR3 protein: CASRPGTGGNQPQHF. The CDR3 DNA reads as TGTGCCAGCAGACCCGGGACAGGGGGTAATCAGCCCCAGCATTTT.

The chain employs TRBV24-1 and TRBJ1-5; D might be TRBD1 (5 bases). The CDR3 runs to 20 residues. V was shortened by 0 bases and J by 1 base, with 21 bases between the two germline ends. Germline CDR1 and CDR2: KGHDR and SFDVKD. The CDR3 DNA reads as TGTGCCACCAGTGATTTGATAGGGGCCCTTAGAATGGCGAGCAATCAGCCCCAGCATTTT. This sequence encodes CATSDLIGALRMASNQPQHF.

The genes are TRBV9 and TRBJ1-3, with D uncertain. CDR3 length: 14 amino acids. Trimming cost V 0 bases and J 0 bases, with 4 bases left between them. In germline, CDR1 is SGDLS, CDR2 YYNGEE. DNA of the CDR3: TGTGCCAGCAGCGTAGACCACTCTGGAAACACCATATATTTT. Translated: CASSVDHSGNTIYF. The complete variable domain, with remaining parts taken from reference TRBV9 and TRBJ1-3, reads DSGVTQTPKHLITATGQRVTLRCSPRSGDLSVYWYQQSLDQGLQFLIQYYNGEERAKGNILERFSAQQFPDLHSELNLSSLELGDSALYFCASSVDHSGNTIYFGEGSWLTVV.

The chain has TRBV14 and TRBJ2-7; TRBD2 aligns across 8 bases. The CDR3 sequence is 14 residues long. Per the germline V gene, CDR1 is SGHDN and CDR2 is FVKESK. V was clipped by 2 bases and J by 4 bases; unmatched bases: 4. The DNA for the CDR3 is TGTGCCAGCAGCCAACTAGCGGGCCCTTACGAGCAGTACTTC. Residues: CASSQLAGPYEQYF.

The chain combines TRBV14 with TRBJ2-3; TRBD1 aligns across 10 bases. The CDR3 contains 15 residues. CDR1 and CDR2 (germline): SGHDN, FVKESK. Trimming removed 2 bases from V and 5 bases from J; junction bases left unmatched: 4. The CDR3 nucleotides read TGTGCCAGCAGCCAACGGACAGGGGGTGTAGATACGCAGTATTTT. Amino acid sequence: CASSQRTGGVDTQYF.

The rearrangement uses TRBV5-1 and TRBJ2-6; D is perhaps TRBD1 (6 bases). CDR1 is SGHRS and CDR2 is YFSETQ in the germline V gene. This CDR3 region has 15 residues. V lost 1 base to trimming and J lost 4 bases, with 9 bases between them. The DNA of the CDR3 is TGCGCCAGCAGCTTGTCAGGGGACGGGGCCAACGTCCTGACTTTC. This translates into CASSLSGDGANVLTF.

This clone showed up just once. The chain links TRBV6-5 to TRBJ2-5; D remains ambiguous. The CDR3 runs to 14 residues. CDR1 MNHEY and CDR2 SVGAGI come from the germline V gene. V lost 0 bases, J lost 2 bases, and 7 bases lay in between. The CDR3 sequence is CASSYSGLQETQYF. In nucleotides, the CDR3 is TGTGCCAGCAGTTACTCTGGCCTGCAAGAGACCCAGTACTTC.

This clone was detected only once. The chain carries TRBV13 and TRBJ2-5, with D perhaps TRBD2 (6 bases). Germline V CDR1 and CDR2: PRHDT, FYEKMQ (reference sequence). This CDR3 region has 13 residues. Trimming took 5 bases from V and 7 from J, leaving 14 bases between them. The CDR3 is CASSPAGWGTQYF. DNA for the CDR3: TGTGCCAGCAGCCCTGCGGGGTGGGGGACCCAGTACTTC.

The chain has TRBV7-3 and TRBJ1-3; 8 bases agree with TRBD1. CDR1 and CDR2 (germline): SGHTA, FQGTGA. The CDR3 is made up of 15 amino acids. The trim removed 5 bases at V and 3 bases at J, leaving 6 bases unmatched. The chain's CDR3 is CASSPDRDIGNTIYF. The DNA for the CDR3 is TGTGCCAGCAGCCCGGACAGGGATATTGGAAACACCATATATTTT. Variable domain in full (rest from reference TRBV7-3 and TRBJ1-3): GAGVSQTPSNKVTEKGKYVELRCDPISGHTALYWYRQSLGQGPEFLIYFQGTGAADDSGLPNDRFFAVRPEGSVSTLKIQRTERGDSAVYLCASSPDRDIGNTIYFGEGSWLTVV.

The rearrangement joins TRBV19 to TRBJ1-1; D uncertain. Germline-derived CDR1 and CDR2 are LNHDA and SQIVND (reference sequence). This CDR3 spans 16 amino acids. Trimming cost V 9 bases and J 4 bases, with 24 bases left between them. CDR3 loop: CASQRNSQSGSTEAFF. The CDR3, as DNA: TGTGCCAGCCAGCGGAACAGCCAGTCGGGGAGCACTGAAGCTTTCTTT.

This chain joins TRBV6-5 and TRBJ2-2; unclear D gene. Looked up from germline, CDR1 is MNHEY and CDR2 is SVGAGI. The ends were cut back, 0 bases at V and 6 bases at J, with 8 bases in the middle. This CDR3 spans 14 amino acids. The CDR3 bases are TGTGCCAGCAGTTACTCGACCCTCCCCGGGGAGCTGTTTTTT. Its protein is CASSYSTLPGELFF.

This rearrangement joins TRBV28 to TRBJ1-1; D is unresolved. This CDR3 contains 13 residues. V was trimmed by 10 bases and J by 0 bases, leaving 12 bases between them. Germline V CDR1 and CDR2: MDHEN, SYDVKM. CDR3 sequence: CATIVSLNTEAFF. CDR3 nucleotides: TGTGCCACGATAGTGTCGTTGAACACTGAAGCTTTCTTT.

This sequence joins TRBV19 and TRBJ2-1; perhaps TRBD1 as D (5 bases). Germline V gene data show CDR1 as LNHDA and CDR2 as SQIVND (reference sequence). V was cut by 5 bases and J by 8 bases, with 19 bases left in between. The CDR3 contains 15 residues. Written as DNA, the CDR3 is TGTGCCAGTAGTCGAACGACGCAGGGATTTGATGAGCAGTTCTTC. Translated, it gives CASSRTTQGFDEQFF. Full variable domain (rest looked up from reference TRBV19 and TRBJ2-1): DGGITQSPKYLFRKEGQNVTLSCEQNLNHDAMYWYRQDPGQGLRLIYYSQIVNDFQKGDIAEGYSVSREKKESFPLTVTSAQKNPTAFYLCASSRTTQGFDEQFFGPGTRLTVL.

The rearrangement joins TRBV4-1 to TRBJ2-1; no firm D call. This CDR3 has 16 residues. The V gene's germline CDR1 is MGHRA and CDR2 YSYEKL. The V end was cut by 0 bases, the J end by 8 bases, with 17 bases between. CDR3 in amino acids: CASSQERSTGGDEQFF. CDR3 DNA sequence: TGCGCCAGCAGCCAAGAACGATCGACCGGCGGAGATGAGCAGTTCTTC.

CDR3 region: CASSLGRSPTFRTDTQYF. The CDR3 DNA follows: TGCGCCAGCAGCTTGGGGCGCTCCCCTACCTTCCGCACAGATACGCAGTATTTT. This chain links TRBV5-1 with TRBJ2-3; no definite D call. This CDR3 has 18 amino acids. The germline gives CDR1 SGHRS, CDR2 YFSETQ. V shed 0 bases and J shed 1 base, with 18 bases lying between them.

The rearrangement joins TRBV5-4 to TRBJ1-4; 10 bases agree with TRBD1. J lost 5 bases, V lost 3 bases, and 1 base had no gene match. The CDR3 extends over 14 amino acids. The germline V gene has CDR1 SGHNT and CDR2 YYREEE (reference sequence). The CDR3: CASSSGQGNEKLFF. CDR3 DNA: TGTGCCAGCAGCTCGGGACAGGGGAATGAAAAACTGTTTTTT.

This clone was counted once. This sequence joins TRBV3-1 (or the pseudogene TRBV3-2) and TRBJ1-6; maybe TRBD1 (5 bases). CDR3 size: 13 residues. Germline CDR1 is LGHDT and CDR2 is YNNKEL (reference sequence). V was trimmed by 2 bases and J by 11 bases, leaving 10 bases between them. DNA of the CDR3: TGTGCCAGCAGCCAACAGGGAGTCACACCCCTCCACTTT. It codes for CASSQQGVTPLHF.

This chain links TRBV7-2 with TRBJ1-2; D possibly corresponds to TRBD1 (6 bases). CDR3 length: 14 amino acids. Trimming cost V 1 base and J 4 bases, with 10 bases left between them. Germline values: CDR1 SGHTA, CDR2 FQGNSA. CDR3 DNA sequence: TGTGCCAGCAGCTTAGGGGCAGGGGTCTATGGCTACACCTTC. It encodes CASSLGAGVYGYTF. Looking up the rest from reference TRBV7-2 and TRBJ1-2 gives the full variable domain: GAGVSQSPSNKVTEKGKDVELRCDPISGHTALYWYRQSLGQGLEFLIYFQGNSAPDKSGLPSDRFSAERTGGSVSTLTIQRTQQEDSAVYLCASSLGAGVYGYTFGSGTRLTVV.

V and J are TRBV6-5 and TRBJ1-6; D uncertain. This CDR3 spans 13 amino acids. V lost 6 bases and J lost 10, with 13 bases in between. The germline V gene has CDR1 MNHEY and CDR2 SVGAGI. CDR3 in DNA: TGTGCCAGCAGCCCCTCCGGGATCTCACCCCTCCACTTT. Its protein is CASSPSGISPLHF.

This clone has only one observation. The CDR3 DNA reads TGTGCCAGCGCCCAAGCGGGAGGGCTCTACGAGCAGTACTTC. Protein sequence: CASAQAGGLYEQYF. The chain carries TRBV6-5 and TRBJ2-7; 10 nucleotides agree with TRBD2. V dropped 8 bases and J dropped 3; count of bases not matched to a gene: 7. Per germline, CDR1 MNHEY and CDR2 SVGAGI. There are 14 residues in the CDR3.

The chain has TRBV28 and TRBJ1-3; D call uncertain. The CDR3 contains 13 residues. The ends were cut back, 2 bases at V and 6 bases at J, with 8 bases in the middle. Per the germline V gene, CDR1 is MDHEN and CDR2 is SYDVKM. Here the CDR3 reads CASSLRRINTIYF. The CDR3 region has the DNA TGTGCCAGCAGTTTACGTCGGATAAACACCATATATTTT.